Listed below are T cell receptor beta chains from one sample, sequenced in a study of OX40 agonist ivuxolimab in advanced cancers. Repertoires were generated with immunoSEQ multiplex PCR, while TCRdb's copy carries only in-frame clones and drops some. The table shows 40,000 to 45,000 clones, with around 83% occurring only once. Here the sequenced sample was CD4+ or CD8+ T cells sorted from blood, taken in a trial of the OX40 agonist ivuxolimab. The receptors come from an adult with an advanced solid tumor such as melanoma, head and neck, liver or kidney cancer. Each CDR3 is given with its conserved first and last residue. Each record gives: D gene, clone size, J gene, V gene, CDR3 protein, CDR3 DNA. D genes are given only for firm matches. Size tells how often a clone was seen (once, few, many) or the class of an expanded clone, and some rows leave it out.

. | . | TRBJ2-3 | TRBV6-5 | CASSYSPSSFTQYF | TGTGCCAGCAGTTACTCACCATCTAGCTTTACGCAGTATTTT
TRBD2 | . | TRBJ2-2 | TRBV2 | CASGAGWDTGELFF | TGTGCCAGCGGAGCGGGGTGGGACACCGGGGAGCTGTTTTTT
TRBD2 | . | TRBJ2-7 | TRBV2 | CASRWTSGAAEQYF | TGTGCCAGCAGGTGGACTAGCGGGGCTGCGGAGCAGTACTTC
TRBD1 | . | TRBJ2-5 | TRBV12-5 | CASGLDIGDRLSEETQYF | TGTGCTAGTGGTTTGGACATCGGGGACAGGCTATCGGAAGAGACCCAGTACTTC
. | . | TRBJ1-2 | TRBV7-2 | CASSLGGRLGYTF | TGTGCCAGCAGCTTAGGTGGGCGGTTGGGCTACACCTTC
. | . | TRBJ2-5 | TRBV2 | CASSEQRDQETQYF | TGTGCCAGCAGTGAGCAGAGAGATCAAGAGACCCAGTACTTC
. | . | TRBJ1-2 | TRBV5-5 | CASSFTTGIVNYGYTF | TGTGCCAGCAGTTTTACAACAGGGATCGTAAACTATGGCTACACCTTC
TRBD1 | once | TRBJ2-3 | TRBV18 | CASSPPGDRVSTDTQYF | TGTGCCAGCTCACCACCGGGTGACAGGGTTAGCACAGATACGCAGTATTTT
TRBD2 | . | TRBJ2-4 | TRBV29-1 | CSGPGGGDFRQYF | TGCAGCGGTCCTGGGGGAGGGGATTTTAGGCAGTACTTC
. | . | TRBJ2-3 | TRBV2 | CASSPIWGAGDTQYF | TGTGCCAGCAGTCCCATTTGGGGGGCGGGAGATACGCAGTATTTT
. | once | TRBJ2-5 | TRBV13 | CASSPEYGTQYF | TGTGCCAGCAGCCCCGAATATGGGACCCAGTACTTC
. | . | TRBJ1-1 | TRBV4-3 | CASSQDGASIGNTEAFF | TGCGCCAGCAGCCAAGATGGGGCGAGTATTGGGAACACTGAAGCTTTCTTT
. | . | TRBJ2-2 | TRBV19 | CASSTLRGGKTGELFF | TGTGCCAGTAGTACCCTCAGGGGCGGAAAAACCGGGGAGCTGTTTTTT
. | . | TRBJ1-4 | TRBV16 | CASSQSQQANEKLFF | TGTGCCAGCAGCCAATCTCAACAGGCTAATGAAAAACTGTTTTTT
. | . | TRBJ1-2 | TRBV10-3 | CAISEREPSNYGYTF | TGTGCCATCAGTGAGAGGGAACCATCTAACTATGGCTACACCTTC
. | once | TRBJ1-1 | TRBV11-2 | CASSLRTGTEAFF | TGTGCCAGCAGCCTCAGGACGGGCACTGAAGCTTTCTTT
TRBD1 | . | TRBJ1-5 | TRBV7-9 | CASSLETGHQPQHF | TGTGCCAGCAGCTTAGAGACAGGGCATCAGCCCCAGCATTTT
. | once | TRBJ1-4 | TRBV7-2 | CASSSAHLNEKLFF | TGTGCCAGCAGCTCGGCCCACTTAAATGAAAAACTGTTTTTT
TRBD1 | . | TRBJ2-7 | TRBV7-6 | CASSPGQGTYEQYF | TGTGCCAGCAGCCCGGGACAGGGCACCTACGAGCAGTACTTC
. | . | TRBJ1-2 | TRBV11-2 | CASRPRPDGPYISGYTF | TGTGCCAGCAGACCACGGCCAGACGGTCCCTATATTTCTGGCTACACCTTC
TRBD1 | . | TRBJ1-5 | TRBV6-6 | CASRSQGGNQPQHF | TGTGCCAGCAGATCACAGGGGGGCAATCAGCCCCAGCATTTT
. | . | TRBJ1-1 | TRBV12-5 | CASGLVPGVFF | TGTGCTAGTGGTTTGGTACCGGGGGTTTTCTTT
. | . | TRBJ1-2 | TRBV12-5 | CASGLVLSSQFQGMGYGYTF | TGTGCTAGTGGTTTGGTATTATCATCCCAATTTCAGGGGATGGGCTATGGCTACACCTTC
TRBD1 | . | TRBJ1-2 | TRBV7-8 | CASSSGTADGYTF | TGTGCCAGCAGCTCCGGGACAGCGGATGGCTACACCTTC
TRBD1 | . | TRBJ2-1 | TRBV15 | CATGGDRGINEQFF | TGTGCCACCGGAGGGGACAGGGGCATTAATGAGCAGTTCTTC
. | . | TRBJ1-2 | TRBV7-9 | CASSLARATGYTF | TGTGCCAGCAGCTTAGCCCGGGCAACTGGCTACACCTTC
. | . | TRBJ1-5 | TRBV6-5 | CASSPGGSNQPQHF | TGTGCCAGCAGCCCAGGCGGGTCCAATCAGCCCCAGCATTTT
. | . | TRBJ2-7 | TRBV11-2 | CASSLERYEQYF | TGTGCCAGCAGCTTAGAGAGGTACGAGCAGTACTTC
. | . | TRBJ1-6 | TRBV4-1 | CASSPTVGSPLHF | TGCGCCAGCAGCCCGACCGTAGGTTCACCCCTCCACTTT
. | . | TRBJ1-5 | TRBV2 | CASSGSGGGNQPQHF | TGTGCCAGCAGTGGGTCGGGGGGCGGCAATCAGCCCCAGCATTTT
. | . | TRBJ1-2 | TRBV27 | CASSLYWGGGYTF | TGTGCCAGCAGTTTATATTGGGGGGGTGGCTACACCTTC
TRBD2 | once | TRBJ2-7 | TRBV4-2 | CASSQGLAGYYEQYF | TGTGCCAGCAGCCAAGGACTAGCGGGGTACTACGAGCAGTACTTC
. | medium-sized | TRBJ1-1 | TRBV14 | CASSQRQALNTEAFF | TGTGCCAGCAGCCAACGACAGGCTTTGAACACTGAAGCTTTCTTT
. | . | TRBJ1-5 | TRBV6-1 | CASSEGTASNQPQHF | TGTGCCAGCAGTGAAGGGACGGCTAGCAATCAGCCCCAGCATTTT
. | . | TRBJ1-1 | TRBV4-3 | CASSPGPAVNTEAFF | TGCGCCAGCAGCCCGGGGCCAGCAGTGAACACTGAAGCTTTCTTT
TRBD2 | . | TRBJ2-1 | TRBV4-1 | CASSLPSGGVRNEQFF | TGCGCCAGCAGCCTTCCCAGCGGGGGGGTTCGAAATGAGCAGTTCTTC
. | . | TRBJ2-7 | TRBV9 | CASSVADQLYEQYF | TGTGCCAGCAGCGTAGCTGACCAGCTCTACGAGCAGTACTTC
. | . | TRBJ2-1 | TRBV9 | CASSVGQSSYNEQFF | TGTGCCAGCAGCGTAGGGCAGAGCTCCTACAATGAGCAGTTCTTC
TRBD2 | . | TRBJ2-3 | TRBV4-3 | CASSQDGTSGLSTDTQYF | TGCGCCAGCAGCCAAGACGGGACTAGCGGGCTTAGCACAGATACGCAGTATTTT
. | . | TRBJ2-2 | TRBV10-1 | CASSESTSHTGELFF | TGCGCCAGCAGTGAGTCTACCAGCCACACCGGGGAGCTGTTTTTT
. | . | TRBJ2-4 | TRBV29-1 | CSVVTVAKNIQYF | TGCAGCGTCGTTACCGTAGCCAAAAACATTCAGTACTTC
. | . | TRBJ1-5 | TRBV28 | CASRRQPQHF | TGTGCCAGCAGGCGTCAGCCCCAGCATTTT